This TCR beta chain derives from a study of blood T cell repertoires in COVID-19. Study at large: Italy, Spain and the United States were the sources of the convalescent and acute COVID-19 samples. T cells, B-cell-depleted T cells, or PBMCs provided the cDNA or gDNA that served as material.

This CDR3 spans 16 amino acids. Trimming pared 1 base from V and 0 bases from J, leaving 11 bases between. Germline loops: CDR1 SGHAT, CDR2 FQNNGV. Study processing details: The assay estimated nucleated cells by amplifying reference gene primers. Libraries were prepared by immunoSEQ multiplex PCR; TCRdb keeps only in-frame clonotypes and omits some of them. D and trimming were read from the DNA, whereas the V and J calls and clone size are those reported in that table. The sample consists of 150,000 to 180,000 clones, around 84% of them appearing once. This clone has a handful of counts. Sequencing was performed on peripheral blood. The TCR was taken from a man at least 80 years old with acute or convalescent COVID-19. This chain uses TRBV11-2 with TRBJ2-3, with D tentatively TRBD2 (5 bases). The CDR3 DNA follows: TGTGCCAGCAGCTTAGGGGCTAGCTCGAGCACAGATACGCAGTATTTT. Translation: CASSLGASSSTDTQYF.